One and the same sample provided the 26 T cell receptor beta chains below, sequenced in a study of CD8 T cells in ankylosing spondylitis. Study-wide findings and caveats: A motif in TCR beta, a set of eight or nine highly homologous variants, appeared characteristic of ankylosing spondylitis blood.

These receptors lack a known antigen. TCRdb analysed the 5' RACE reads with MiXCR anew, one entry per CDR3 protein. The sample records 200,000 to 250,000 distinct CDR3 sequences, approximately 7.4% being singletons. The specimen was blood, either unsorted or a sorted T cell fraction (not recorded which). These receptors all come from a male donor with ankylosing spondylitis.

This clonotype appeared many times. CDR3 amino acids: CASSIGYNQPQHF. CDR3 nucleotides: TGTGCCAGTAGTATAGGCTATAATCAGCCCCAGCATTTT. The chain employs TRBV19 and TRBJ1-5; D is uncertain. The germline V gene encodes CDR1 LNHDA and CDR2 SQIVND (reference sequence). V was clipped by 1 base and J by 4 bases, with 5 bases between them. The length of the CDR3 is 13 residues.

In its sample, this clonotype was seen a few times. The V call is TRBV15, the J call TRBJ1-2; 7 bases align to TRBD1. The V segment lost 0 bases and the J segment 2 bases; nucleotides outside the gene matches: 6. Looked up from germline, CDR1 is LNHNV and CDR2 is YYDKDF (reference sequence). The CDR3 loop spans 16 amino acids. Here the CDR3 DNA reads TGTGCCACCAGCAGAGATCCGACAGGGCTAAACTATGGCTACACCTTC. Translated: CATSRDPTGLNYGYTF.

This clonotype was observed many times. The chain is built from TRBV5-1 and TRBJ1-1; D ambiguous. The CDR3 totals 12 residues. V was cut by 2 bases and J by 7 bases, with 9 bases left in between. The germline V gene encodes CDR1 SGHRS and CDR2 YFSETQ. Written as DNA, the CDR3 is TGCGCCAGCAGCTTCGAAGGGAATGAAGCTTTCTTT. Protein: CASSFEGNEAFF.

J is TRBJ2-1 and V is TRBV4-3; TRBD2 matches at 8 bases. The V gene's germline CDR1 is LGHNA and CDR2 YSLEER. Trimming removed 1 base from V and 7 bases from J; junction bases left unmatched: 12. The CDR3 extends over 17 amino acids. CDR3 DNA sequence: TGCGCCAGCAGCCAAGTCCTTACCGGGGGGGCGGGGAATGAGCAGTTCTTC. It translates to CASSQVLTGGAGNEQFF.

The sample holds a few counts of this clonotype. The chain recombines TRBV20-1 with TRBJ2-1; the D is unclear. There are 15 residues in the CDR3. Looked up from germline, CDR1 is DFQATT and CDR2 is SNEGSKA (reference sequence). Trimming cost V 0 bases and J 0 bases, with 9 bases left between them. The CDR3 loop is CSARDLLHSYNEQFF. The CDR3 coding sequence is TGCAGTGCTAGAGATTTACTCCACTCCTACAATGAGCAGTTCTTC.

There are many counts of this clonotype. J is TRBJ1-1 and V is TRBV2; TRBD1 matches at 8 bases. The CDR3 is 13 residues long. After removal of 3 bases from V and 5 bases from J, the junction contained 2 bases not matched to a gene. Germline V gives CDR1 SNHLY, CDR2 FYNNEI. The CDR3: CASSDDRGTEAFF. The CDR3 region has the DNA TGTGCCAGCAGTGACGACAGGGGTACTGAAGCTTTCTTT.

This clonotype has ten or more counts. The chain combines TRBV6-5 with TRBJ2-3; D not resolved. V was shortened by 0 bases and J by 6 bases, with 7 bases between the two germline ends. Per germline, CDR1 MNHEY and CDR2 SVGAGI. The CDR3 has 13 residues. For the CDR3, the DNA is TGTGCCAGCAGTTACTCGGCTGGGGATACGCAGTATTTT. Its protein product is CASSYSAGDTQYF.

This clonotype was seen many times. This chain links TRBV29-1 with TRBJ2-7; the match to TRBD1 covers 7 bases. Germline lookup yields CDR1 SQVTM and CDR2 ANQGSEA. The junction had 6 bases not matched to a gene; V was cut back by 8 bases and J by 2 bases. CDR3 length equals 12 residues. The CDR3 sequence: CSINRGPYEQYF. In nucleotides, the CDR3 is TGCAGCATCAACAGGGGACCCTACGAGCAGTACTTC.

This sequence joins TRBV30 and TRBJ2-7; D assignment may be TRBD1 or TRBD2 (5 bases each). From germline, CDR1 is GTSNPN and CDR2 SVGIG (reference sequence). CDR3 length equals 14 residues. The V and J ends lost 0 bases and 2 bases respectively, with 11 bases between them. The chain's CDR3 is CAWSVGAGTYEQYF. DNA of the CDR3: TGTGCCTGGAGTGTAGGGGCCGGGACCTACGAGCAGTACTTC.

This clonotype was seen more than once but under ten times. The V and J genes are TRBV23-1 and TRBJ2-7; D unclear. TRBV23-1 carries the ORF label, with uncertain function. V shed 0 bases and J shed 4 bases, with 7 bases lying between them. The CDR3 runs 13 residues. The CDR3 sequence is CASSQSSTYEQYF. CDR3 sequence (DNA): TGCGCCAGCAGTCAATCATCCACGTACGAGCAGTACTTC.

V and J are TRBV14 and TRBJ1-3, with D possibly being TRBD1 (6 bases). The length of the CDR3 is 15 residues. V lost 3 bases, J lost 0 bases, and 9 bases lay in between. Germline CDR1 is SGHDN and CDR2 is FVKESK. As DNA, the CDR3 is TGTGCCAGCAGCCAGACAGGTGACTCTGGAAACACCATATATTTT. Translated, it gives CASSQTGDSGNTIYF.

The rearrangement joins TRBV7-9 to TRBJ2-7; D may be TRBD1 or TRBD2 (5 bases each). V lost 7 bases and J lost 3, with 19 bases in between. The CDR3 sequence is 15 residues long. Germline V gene sequence: CDR1 SEHNR, CDR2 FQNEAQ (reference sequence). The chain's CDR3 is CASKERGSIFYEQYF. The DNA of the CDR3 is TGTGCCAGCAAGGAACGGGGCAGCATATTCTACGAGCAGTACTTC.

The chain recombines TRBV9 with TRBJ2-7, with D perhaps matching TRBD1 (5 bases). The CDR3 is made up of 14 amino acids. The V end was cut by 0 bases, the J end by 2 bases, with 9 bases between. Germline V gives CDR1 SGDLS, CDR2 YYNGEE. The CDR3 here is CASSVGDSPYEQYF. CDR3 in DNA: TGTGCCAGCAGCGTAGGCGACAGCCCCTACGAGCAGTACTTC.

This clonotype showed up many times. The genes are TRBV20-1 and TRBJ1-2, with a possible D match to TRBD1 (6 bases). CDR1 is DFQATT, CDR2 SNEGSKA, per germline (reference sequence). The germline V and J ends were trimmed by 3 bases and 4 bases, with 15 bases remaining between them. The CDR3 loop spans 14 amino acids. The CDR3 loop reads CSASFRGRGYGYTF. In DNA, the CDR3 is TGCAGTGCTAGTTTTCGGGGGCGCGGCTATGGCTACACCTTC.

The sample holds a few counts of this clonotype. V gene TRBV7-6 combines with J gene TRBJ2-1; 15 bases are a match to TRBD2. The CDR3 extends over 15 amino acids. Germline trimming cut 5 bases from V and 8 bases from J; bases unmatched to any gene: 4. CDR1 and CDR2 from the germline V gene are SGHVS and FNYEAQ. The CDR3 reads CASSPGLAGGDEQFF. CDR3 coding DNA: TGTGCCAGCAGCCCGGGACTAGCGGGAGGAGATGAGCAGTTCTTC.

Ten or more counts support this clonotype. The chain employs TRBV29-1 and TRBJ2-5; no firm D call. There are 11 residues in the CDR3. The V gene lost 8 bases and the J gene lost 3 bases, with 10 bases spanning the gap. The germline gives CDR1 SQVTM, CDR2 ANQGSEA. CDR3 DNA: TGCAGCACTAAGTCGGAAGAGACCCAGTACTTC. Its translation: CSTKSEETQYF.

In this sample, this clonotype turned up many times. The gene calls are TRBV29-1 and TRBJ2-7, with D unclear. CDR1 and CDR2 (germline): SQVTM, ANQGSEA. The V end was cut by 0 bases, the J end by 0 bases, with 15 bases between. This CDR3 is built from 16 residues. The CDR3 region is CSVEEVGNSSSYEQYF. The CDR3 DNA reads as TGCAGCGTTGAAGAAGTGGGGAACAGTAGCTCCTACGAGCAGTACTTC.

This clonotype showed up just a few times. The chain links TRBV7-6 to TRBJ2-3; no reliable D call. V was pared by 2 bases and J by 3 bases, with 9 bases between. CDR1 and CDR2 (germline): SGHVS, FNYEAQ. The CDR3 is made up of 14 amino acids. CDR3 region: CASSLSPKTDTQYF. In nucleotides, the CDR3 is TGTGCCAGCAGCTTATCCCCGAAGACAGATACGCAGTATTTT.

This clonotype came up a few times. The CDR3 here is CASSADGNPFVSTDTQYF. The CDR3 DNA reads as TGTGCCAGCAGCGCTGACGGGAACCCCTTTGTATCCACAGATACGCAGTATTTT. The chain has TRBV9 and TRBJ2-3, with D maybe TRBD2 (5 bases). Trimming removed 3 bases from V and 2 bases from J, with 22 bases in between. CDR3 size: 18 residues. The germline CDR1 and CDR2 sequences are SGDLS and YYNGEE.

This clonotype was seen ten or more times. This chain links TRBV5-8 with TRBJ2-1, with D maybe TRBD2 (6 bases). The germline CDR1 and CDR2 sequences are SGHTS and YDEGEE. The CDR3 runs 15 residues. V was clipped by 4 bases and J by 2 bases, with 13 bases between them. The CDR3 loop reads CASSGGLPTYNEQFF. The CDR3 DNA is TGTGCCAGCAGCGGGGGACTCCCCACCTACAATGAGCAGTTCTTC.

In its sample, this clonotype was seen many times. The chain links TRBV20-1 to TRBJ1-1, with a weak D call TRBD1 (6 bases). Germline V gene data show CDR1 as DFQATT and CDR2 as SNEGSKA (reference sequence). This CDR3 is 15 amino acids long. Between the trimmed V and J ends, which lost 2 bases and 5 bases, there was a span of 18 bases. DNA of the CDR3: TGCAGTGCTAGACCCAACAGGGTCTTTCTTACTGAAGCTTTCTTT. Amino acid sequence: CSARPNRVFLTEAFF.

This clonotype has only a few counts. One junction end does not reproduce the germline sequence, and a read error may be involved. The chain joins TRBV5-1 to TRBJ2-1; either TRBD1 or TRBD2 may supply D (6 bases each). The CDR3 is 16 residues long. Germline CDR1 SGHRS, CDR2 YFSETQ. The CDR3 DNA follows: TGCGCCAGCAGCCCGGGGGACACAACCTCCTGCAATGAGCAGTTCTTC. This translates into CASSPGDTTSCNEQFF.

Many counts were recorded for this clonotype. V and J are TRBV12-3 or TRBV12-4 and TRBJ2-1; D gene uncertain. With 1 base removed from V and 0 bases from J, the gap between germline ends came to 10 bases. This CDR3 is built from 16 residues. CDR3 DNA sequence: TGTGCCAGCAGTTTAGGTTTCGATAGCTCCTACAATGAGCAGTTCTTC. This sequence encodes CASSLGFDSSYNEQFF.

Only a few counts were recorded for this clonotype. The rearrangement links TRBV20-1 to TRBJ2-3; D is undetermined. The length of the CDR3 is 14 residues. Trimming stripped 3 bases from V and 6 bases from J, with 16 bases between. From germline, CDR1 is DFQATT and CDR2 SNEGSKA (reference sequence). For the CDR3, the DNA is TGCAGTGCTAGTATGAACCCTACATCCGATACGCAGTATTTT. Protein product: CSASMNPTSDTQYF.

This clonotype was observed a few times. The chain carries TRBV6-5 and TRBJ2-7, with D possibly being TRBD1 or TRBD2 (5 bases each). Trimming took 0 bases from V and 6 from J, leaving 15 bases between them. The CDR3 consists of 15 residues. Germline assignment: CDR1 MNHEY and CDR2 SVGAGI. The CDR3: CASSYSSEGMGEQYF. CDR3 coding DNA: TGTGCCAGCAGTTACTCGAGCGAGGGGATGGGCGAGCAGTACTTC.

This clonotype has only a few counts. This chain uses TRBV30 with TRBJ1-4, with D unresolved. The CDR3 runs 14 residues. CDR1 is GTSNPN and CDR2 is SVGIG in the germline V gene (reference sequence). The V end lost 5 bases, the J end lost 6 bases, and 16 bases lay between the germline ends. CDR3 in amino acids: CAWGPTAEDEKLFF. CDR3 nucleotide sequence: TGTGCCTGGGGGCCCACAGCTGAAGATGAAAAACTGTTTTTT.